The next 8 T cell receptor beta chains were all read from a single sample in a study of blood T cell repertoires in COVID-19 (dated by TCRdb to 2018 to 2021). Preparation of the library involved the immunoSEQ multiplex PCR assay. TCRdb obtained this table from immuneACCESS and retained in-frame rearrangements with V and J assigned. These tables miss some clones; where compared with another copy, unresolved V genes account for less than half of the shortfall, and the remainder is unexplained. Counted in this sample were more than 140,000 clones; 75% to 85% of them appeared once. The top ten clonotypes cover about 7.2% of the sample. The specimen sequenced was peripheral blood. These receptors all come from a woman in her forties or fifties in a cohort sampled during active or convalescent COVID-19.

This chain connects TRBV5-1 to TRBJ1-1, with D possibly matching TRBD1 (6 bases). Trimming removed 1 base at V and 6 bases at J, with 10 bases between. This CDR3 has 13 residues. The germline V gene encodes CDR1 SGHRS and CDR2 YFSETQ. CDR3: CASSLPGAPEAFF. The CDR3 DNA sequence: TGCGCCAGCAGCTTGCCAGGGGCACCTGAAGCTTTCTTT.

This chain uses TRBV7-9 with TRBJ1-1, with 7 nucleotides matching TRBD1. Germline assignment: CDR1 SEHNR and CDR2 FQNEAQ (reference sequence). Trimming at V came to 5 bases and at J to 10 bases, leaving 7 bases not matched to a gene. The CDR3 sequence is 12 residues long. CDR3 in amino acids: CASSPRTGPAFF. In nucleotides, the CDR3 is TGTGCCAGCAGCCCCAGGACAGGCCCAGCTTTCTTT.

The chain employs TRBV19 and TRBJ1-4, with 10 bases identical to TRBD1. The germline V gene has CDR1 LNHDA and CDR2 SQIVND (reference sequence). The V gene end was trimmed by 3 bases and the J gene end by 1 base; junction bases not matched to a gene: 5. The CDR3 sequence is 17 residues long. The CDR3 loop reads CASSIRQGAGTNEKLFF. The CDR3 DNA sequence: TGTGCCAGTAGTATTAGACAGGGGGCCGGAACTAATGAAAAACTGTTTTTT.

The chain employs TRBV12-5 and TRBJ2-3; a possible D gene is TRBD2 (6 bases). This CDR3 is 21 amino acids long. CDR1 is LGHNT and CDR2 is FRNRAP in the germline V gene. V was shortened by 0 bases and J by 1 base, with 26 bases between the two germline ends. The CDR3 DNA is TGTGCTAGTGGTTTGGTAATGGATAAGGAGGGTTGGGGGAGAGGCACAGATACGCAGTATTTT. As protein: CASGLVMDKEGWGRGTDTQYF.

This sequence joins TRBV20-1 and TRBJ2-5; D uncertain. Germline CDR1 is DFQATT and CDR2 is SNEGSKA (reference sequence). Trimming took off 6 bases at V and 1 base at J, with 6 bases between the two ends. CDR3 length: 11 residues. The DNA of the CDR3 is TGCAGTGCCAGACTCCAAGAGACCCAGTACTTC. This sequence encodes CSARLQETQYF.

The CDR3 reads CASSFWAGDTEAFF. In DNA form, the CDR3 reads TGTGCCAGCAGTTTTTGGGCAGGGGACACTGAAGCTTTCTTT. The rearrangement joins TRBV28 to TRBJ1-1; possibly TRBD1 for D (6 bases). Trimming cost V 3 bases and J 3 bases, with 11 bases left between them. Germline lookup yields CDR1 MDHEN and CDR2 SYDVKM. The CDR3 consists of 14 residues.

This clone occurred a few times. The DNA for the CDR3 is TGTGCCATCAGTGATCATCGGTCCGGCGGACAGGGTTCTAATCAGCCCCAGCATTTT. Protein product: CAISDHRSGGQGSNQPQHF. The genes are TRBV10-3 and TRBJ1-5, with TRBD1 matching over 8 bases. Germline assignment: CDR1 ENHRY and CDR2 SYGVKD. The CDR3 is 19 residues long. Trimming at V came to 3 bases and at J to 4 bases, leaving 17 bases not matched to a gene.

This clone has only one observation. This sequence joins TRBV2 and TRBJ1-1, with TRBD1 identical over 7 bases. The junction had 5 bases not matched to a gene; V was cut back by 8 bases and J by 2 bases. Germline lookup yields CDR1 SNHLY and CDR2 FYNNEI. The CDR3 totals 13 residues. The CDR3 DNA sequence: TGTGCCAGCGTGGGACAGACAAACACTGAAGCTTTCTTT. This translates into CASVGQTNTEAFF.